This T cell receptor (beta chain) is drawn from a study of identical twins (dated by TCRdb to 2015 to 2016). In terms of the full investigation: To test whether fetal clonotypes persist, the study used deep sequencing on TCR alpha and beta repertoires from monozygotic twins, unrelated adults of various ages, and cord blood. To rule out contamination, the twin experiments were replicated at different times with different library preparation protocols. General conclusions and limits of the study: Fewer insertions were carried by abundant cord blood beta clonotypes; a weaker similar trend was observed in young adult naive repertoires, while no such trend was observed in memory repertoires. Compared with coincidental sharing between unrelated individuals, out-of-frame TCR alpha sequences shared between twins showed an excess of sequences with low generation probability. In monozygotic twins, recombination models systematically underestimated out-of-frame TCR alpha sharing, but the models matched the sharing seen between unrelated individuals. A weaker excess of twin sharing was found in beta out-of-frame sequences because the signal-to-noise ratio was lowered by fewer shared sequences. Because the same donors could not be followed over many years, conclusions were based on cross-sectional statistical analysis. Zero-insertion analyses could be partly confounded by invariant T cells such as MAIT and iNKT, although diverse VJ usage argued against such confounding for most clonotypes.

This clonotype turned up a few times. The antigen this receptor binds is unknown. No clone much larger than this one lies a single base away; base qualities are absent. The V and J ends are trimmed by 1 base and 0 bases, leaving 7 bases between them. The CDR3 covers 14 residues, taking in both the cysteine and the phenylalanine. Solely the CDR3 DNA is kept, with 42 bases framed from the first base. CDR1 and CDR2 are drawn from the germline V gene: ENHRY, SYGVKD. The library was built by means of 5' RACE. These reads were obtained on an Illumina HiSeq 2000. Template switching introduced a universal primer binding site; the final cDNA contained a unique molecular identifier, enabling accurate counting of TCR cDNA molecules. First-strand cDNA for TCR alpha and beta chains was synthesized from specific primers in the conserved constant-segment region. Each cDNA library was double barcoded, with a SMART-Mk sample barcode plus Illumina barcodes, to control for contamination. TruSeq adapter sequences and Illumina sample barcodes were added in two successive PCR steps. Sequencing of the TCR alpha and beta cDNA libraries was done on the Illumina HiSeq platform using custom primers. The study's own analysis went as follows. Raw reads were processed with MiGEC to extract unique molecular identifiers, and MiXCR was used to determine CDR3 positions. Recombination models were inferred per individual with the repgenHMM and IGoR tools using an EM algorithm. Shared clonotype analysis was performed with the tcR package in R, normalizing sharing by the product of cloneset sizes. To study raw recombination without the effects of thymic and clonal selection, out-of-frame nonproductive sequences were analyzed. Through fastp at Q25 and MiXCR, TCRdb rebuilt clones from the public reads, retaining in-frame beta chains. Rows merge per CDR3 protein into single entries with the most common DNA and genes. The authors' filters were not applied to this entry. For this sample the table gives 1.5 million to 2 million distinct CDR3 sequences, of which about 32% were detected only once. The top ten constitute more than 0.25% of the sample.

Every donor in the study was a healthy Caucasian. The rearrangement combines TRBV10-3 with TRBJ2-7; the D gene is possibly TRBD2, with 6 bases matching. Sequencing used cord blood. This TCR derives from a newborn girl in good health. The CDR3 region has the sequence CAISEFSGSYEQYF. At the DNA level, the sequence is TGTGCCATCAGTGAGTTTAGCGGCTCCTACGAGCAGTACTTC.